The 31 T cell receptor beta chains listed next were all sequenced from one sample in a study of early T cells in non-severe SARS-CoV-2 infection. Each CDR3 protein is one row after TCRdb ran MiXCR on the 5' RACE reads. The sample carries approximately 50,000 distinct CDR3 sequences, 7% to 9% recorded once. The specimen sequenced was whole blood. The receptors were sampled from an adult who was a healthcare worker with PCR-confirmed SARS-CoV-2 infection or an uninfected control (not recorded which).

This clonotype was found many times. The V and J genes are TRBV4-3 and TRBJ1-3; D is ambiguous. The V and J ends lost 0 bases and 6 bases respectively, with 15 bases between them. The germline CDR1 and CDR2 sequences are LGHNA and YSLEER. The CDR3 has 16 amino acids. For the CDR3, the DNA is TGCGCCAGCAGCCAAGATAGTAGTGGACTCATAAACACCATATATTTT. Its translation: CASSQDSSGLINTIYF.

The V gene is TRBV7-2, the J gene TRBJ1-2; D remains ambiguous. Germline CDR1 reads SGHTA; CDR2 reads FQGNSA. The CDR3 is 13 residues long. The V end lost 5 bases, the J end lost 8 bases, and 15 bases lay between the germline ends. This CDR3 reads CASSPLRREGYTF. CDR3 sequence (DNA): TGTGCCAGCAGCCCCCTTAGACGCGAAGGCTACACCTTC.

This clonotype has a count of ten or more. J is TRBJ1-1 and V is TRBV7-9; D possibly corresponds to TRBD1 (6 bases). There are 14 residues in the CDR3. Germline V gene sequence: CDR1 SEHNR, CDR2 FQNEAQ (reference sequence). The V end lost 5 bases, the J end lost 1 base, and 11 bases lay between the germline ends. The CDR3 loop is CASSIRTENTEAFF. The CDR3 DNA is TGTGCCAGCAGCATTCGGACAGAGAACACTGAAGCTTTCTTT.

This clonotype was picked up many times. CDR3 DNA sequence: TGTGCCAGCAGTCCCTCCGGGGTGAGGGGAGTAGGGTCACCCCTCCACTTT. Its protein product is CASSPSGVRGVGSPLHF. This chain connects TRBV12-3 or TRBV12-4 to TRBJ1-6; perhaps TRBD1 as D (5 bases). V was pared by 5 bases and J by 10 bases, with 24 bases between. The CDR3 is 17 residues long.

At least ten counts were recorded for this clonotype. V and J are TRBV4-1 and TRBJ1-5; no clear D. V lost 0 bases, J lost 1 base, and 4 bases lay in between. The CDR3 length is 14 residues. The germline CDR1 and CDR2 sequences are MGHRA and YSYEKL. The CDR3 is CASSQESSNQPQHF. DNA for the CDR3: TGCGCCAGCAGCCAAGAATCAAGCAATCAGCCCCAGCATTTT.

This clonotype was counted at least ten times. V is TRBV7-3 and J is TRBJ2-1; D call uncertain. The V gene's germline CDR1 is SGHTA and CDR2 FQGTGA. V was pared by 4 bases and J by 0 bases, with 10 bases between. This CDR3 has 15 amino acids. Here the CDR3 reads CASSSTLSSYNEQFF. The CDR3 coding sequence is TGTGCCAGCAGCTCAACCCTTAGCTCCTACAATGAGCAGTTCTTC.

In this sample, this clonotype turned up many times. This chain uses TRBV24-1 with TRBJ1-5, with no clear D. The CDR3 contains 14 residues. The V end lost 2 bases, the J end lost 3 bases, and 7 bases lay between the germline ends. Germline V CDR1 and CDR2: KGHDR, SFDVKD. CDR3 loop: CATSDWNTNQPQHF. The CDR3 region has the DNA TGTGCCACCAGTGATTGGAACACCAATCAGCCCCAGCATTTT.

This clonotype was recorded a few times. The gene calls are TRBV27 and TRBJ2-7, with D hard to call. The germline V gene has CDR1 MNHEY and CDR2 SMNVEV (reference sequence). Trimming stripped 6 bases from V and 2 bases from J, with 5 bases between. The CDR3 has 11 residues. CDR3 in DNA: TGTGCCAGCAGCAGACCCTACGAGCAGTACTTC. Its translation is CASSRPYEQYF.

The J gene is TRBJ2-3, the V gene TRBV6-6; no clear D. This CDR3 has 14 residues. Germline CDR1 is MNHNY and CDR2 is SVGAGI (reference sequence). V was pared by 2 bases and J by 2 bases, with 8 bases between. DNA of the CDR3: TGTGCCAGCAGTTACCTTACTCCCACAGATACGCAGTATTTT. This sequence encodes CASSYLTPTDTQYF.

The table lists this clonotype with a few counts. The gene calls are TRBV11-2 and TRBJ1-2, with TRBD1 matching over 11 bases. V gave up 4 bases and J gave up 13 bases; unmatched junction bases: 11. The CDR3 spans 14 residues. CDR1 and CDR2 from the germline V gene are SGHAT and FQNNGV. The CDR3 protein is CASSSPGTGGSPTF. The CDR3 DNA reads as TGTGCCAGCAGCTCCCCCGGGACAGGGGGTAGCCCCACCTTC.

This clonotype was counted between two and nine times. V and J are TRBV20-1 and TRBJ1-1, with TRBD1 identical over 8 bases. CDR1 and CDR2 from the germline V gene are DFQATT and SNEGSKA (reference sequence). This CDR3 has 15 residues. V was clipped by 6 bases and J by 1 base; unmatched bases: 10. The CDR3 coding sequence is TGCAGTGCCAGGACAGGGTTACGAGGGAACACTGAAGCTTTCTTT. Its protein is CSARTGLRGNTEAFF.

This clonotype was found many times. The gene calls are TRBV12-3 or TRBV12-4 and TRBJ2-2, with 9 bases that match TRBD2. CDR3 length equals 17 residues. The V segment lost 3 bases and the J segment 2 bases; nucleotides outside the gene matches: 7. For the CDR3, the DNA is TGTGCCAGCAGTTTGAGTAGCGGGGGCCTAAACACCGGGGAGCTGTTTTTT. It is translated as CASSLSSGGLNTGELFF.

This clonotype was seen repeatedly, ten times or more. The rearrangement uses TRBV20-1 and TRBJ1-2; a weak D match, TRBD1 (6 bases). V lost 4 bases and J 5 bases, leaving 14 bases between the germline ends. Germline-derived CDR1 and CDR2 are DFQATT and SNEGSKA (reference sequence). The CDR3 is 13 amino acids. Here the CDR3 reads CSATTTGRYGYTF. Written as DNA, the CDR3 is TGCAGTGCTACAACGACAGGCCGGTATGGCTACACCTTC.

The V call is TRBV29-1, the J call TRBJ2-7, with 11 positions matching TRBD1. The trim removed 7 bases at V and 4 bases at J, leaving 6 bases unmatched. This CDR3 region has 13 residues. CDR1 and CDR2 (germline): SQVTM, ANQGSEA. The DNA for the CDR3 is TGCAGCGCCCGGACAGGGGGCCAGTACGAGCAGTACTTC. Translation: CSARTGGQYEQYF.

The rearrangement links TRBV7-9 to TRBJ1-2; D not resolved. V was clipped by 1 base and J by 5 bases, with 14 bases between them. Germline assignment: CDR1 SEHNR and CDR2 FQNEAQ (reference sequence). This CDR3 spans 15 amino acids. The CDR3 loop reads CASSLELRSPYGYTF. CDR3 coding DNA: TGTGCCAGCAGCTTAGAGTTACGCAGCCCATATGGCTACACCTTC.

The rearrangement uses TRBV28 and TRBJ2-7; TRBD2 is a possible D gene (5 bases). Germline lookup yields CDR1 MDHEN and CDR2 SYDVKM. V lost 7 bases and J lost 0, with 13 bases in between. There are 14 residues in the CDR3. CDR3 nucleotides: TGTGCCAGCACCGAGGGAACAGCCTCCTACGAGCAGTACTTC. It specifies CASTEGTASYEQYF.

This clonotype was seen a few times. V usage is TRBV7-2 and J usage is TRBJ2-3; no firm D call. CDR3 length: 12 amino acids. CDR1 is SGHTA, CDR2 FQGNSA, per germline. Trimming stripped 2 bases from V and 6 bases from J, with 6 bases between. CDR3 DNA sequence: TGTGCCAGCAGCTTAAATGGGGATACGCAGTATTTT. Protein product: CASSLNGDTQYF. The complete variable domain, with remaining parts taken from reference TRBV7-2 and TRBJ2-3, reads GAGVSQSPSNKVTEKGKDVELRCDPISGHTALYWYRQSLGQGLEFLIYFQGNSAPDKSGLPSDRFSAERTGGSVSTLTIQRTQQEDSAVYLCASSLNGDTQYFGPGTRLTVL.

Only a few counts were recorded for this clonotype. The chain combines TRBV10-3 with TRBJ1-1; D unresolved. Between the trimmed V and J ends, which lost 0 bases and 13 bases, there was a span of 9 bases. From germline, CDR1 is ENHRY and CDR2 SYGVKD. This CDR3 region has 11 residues. The CDR3, as DNA: TGTGCCATCAGTGAGTCATGGGATGTTTTCTTT. Its protein product is CAISESWDVFF.

This clonotype occurred many times. The rearrangement uses TRBV6-1 and TRBJ1-5, with TRBD1 as a possible D gene (6 bases). The CDR3 extends over 17 amino acids. Trimming stripped 0 bases from V and 3 bases from J, with 15 bases between. The germline V gene has CDR1 MNHNS and CDR2 SASEGT. CDR3 nucleotides: TGTGCCAGCAGTGAAGCAGCAGGGAGGGGGGTCAATCAGCCCCAGCATTTT. Its translation is CASSEAAGRGVNQPQHF.

This chain joins TRBV7-2 and TRBJ2-1; 12 bases fit TRBD2. CDR1 is SGHTA, CDR2 FQGNSA, per germline. J lost 2 bases, V lost 1 base, and 0 bases had no gene match. The length of the CDR3 is 16 residues. For the CDR3, the DNA is TGTGCCAGCAGCTTAGGACTAGCGGGGGCCTACAATGAGCAGTTCTTC. It specifies CASSLGLAGAYNEQFF.

In this sample, this clonotype turned up many times. CDR3 residues: CASSLVGDTQYF. The CDR3 DNA follows: TGTGCCAGCAGTTTAGTAGGTGATACGCAGTATTTT. The J gene is TRBJ2-3, the V gene TRBV12-3 or TRBV12-4; D unresolved. V gave up 1 base and J gave up 6 bases, with 5 bases separating them. The CDR3 runs to 12 residues.

This clonotype was seen at least ten times. This sequence joins TRBV7-9 and TRBJ1-1; D unclear. Per germline, CDR1 SEHNR and CDR2 FQNEAQ (reference sequence). The CDR3 runs to 14 residues. The germline V and J ends were trimmed by 5 bases and 0 bases, with 10 bases remaining between them. The CDR3 spells CASSIVRMNTEAFF. DNA of the CDR3: TGTGCCAGCAGCATTGTCAGAATGAACACTGAAGCTTTCTTT.

This clonotype was counted at least ten times. The V and J genes are TRBV24-1 and TRBJ1-5; D ambiguous. V gave up 3 bases and J gave up 5 bases, with 4 bases separating them. CDR1 is KGHDR and CDR2 is SFDVKD in the germline V gene. The CDR3 contains 12 residues. CDR3 in DNA: TGTGCCACCAGTGATCAGGATCAGCCCCAGCATTTT. Amino acid sequence: CATSDQDQPQHF.

This clonotype was counted ten times or more. This rearrangement joins TRBV9 to TRBJ1-6; D unresolved. Germline CDR1 and CDR2: SGDLS and YYNGEE. With 3 bases removed from V and 6 bases from J, the gap between germline ends came to 19 bases. CDR3 length: 17 residues. The CDR3 DNA sequence: TGTGCCAGCAGCGAGTCATGGACTAAGACAAGTAATTCACCCCTCCACTTT. This gives the protein CASSESWTKTSNSPLHF. The variable domain in full, with the rest retrieved from reference TRBV9 and TRBJ1-6, is DSGVTQTPKHLITATGQRVTLRCSPRSGDLSVYWYQQSLDQGLQFLIQYYNGEERAKGNILERFSAQQFPDLHSELNLSSLELGDSALYFCASSESWTKTSNSPLHFGNGTRLTVT.

This chain's CDR3 is CASSQTGSGRTYEQYF. Here the CDR3 DNA reads TGTGCCAGCAGCCAGACGGGTAGCGGGAGAACCTACGAGCAGTACTTC. This chain joins TRBV6-5 and TRBJ2-7, with 9 bases lining up with TRBD2. CDR3 length: 16 amino acids. CDR1 and CDR2 (germline): MNHEY, SVGAGI. J was trimmed by 2 bases and V by 6 bases; bases with no gene match: 11.

This clonotype was observed many times. V gene TRBV18 combines with J gene TRBJ2-1, with TRBD1 identical over 9 bases. The CDR3 runs to 16 residues. J gave up 1 base and V 1 base, and 2 bases lay outside the gene matches. CDR1 KGHSH and CDR2 LQKENI come from the germline V gene. In DNA form, the CDR3 reads TGTGCCAGCTCACCACGGACAGGGGAGTCCTACAATGAGCAGTTCTTC. Its translation is CASSPRTGESYNEQFF.

The table lists this clonotype with many counts. This rearrangement joins TRBV7-9 to TRBJ1-1; D is ambiguous. In germline, CDR1 is SEHNR, CDR2 FQNEAQ (reference sequence). Trimming shortened V by 1 base and J by 0 bases, and 15 bases separated the two germline ends. CDR3 length equals 17 residues. As DNA, the CDR3 is TGTGCCAGCAGCTTAGACAGCAAAAGGTTAATGAACACTGAAGCTTTCTTT. Protein product: CASSLDSKRLMNTEAFF.

This chain joins TRBV6-5 and TRBJ2-3; 8 nucleotides align to TRBD1. V gave up 1 base and J gave up 5 bases; unmatched junction bases: 11. The CDR3 extends over 17 amino acids. Germline CDR1 is MNHEY and CDR2 is SVGAGI. Here the CDR3 reads CASSYLRAGGAGDTQYF. The CDR3 DNA reads TGTGCCAGCAGTTACTTGCGGGCAGGGGGCGCGGGAGATACGCAGTATTTT.

With regard to this clonotype: Since no conserved phenylalanine or tryptophan closes the CDR3, a read error is the likely cause. This chain connects TRBV5-3 to TRBJ1-1, with D tentatively TRBD1 (5 bases). TRBV5-3 qualifies as an ORF whose function is uncertain. The CDR3 is 13 residues long. Trimming stripped 4 bases from V and 11 bases from J, with 18 bases between. The CDR3 DNA reads as TGTGCCAGAAGCGAAACAGACGGGACGGGGGCTTTCCTT. It codes for CARSETDGTGAFL.

The gene calls are TRBV29-1 and TRBJ2-1; D could derive from TRBD1 or TRBD2 (5 bases each). The germline V gene has CDR1 SQVTM and CDR2 ANQGSEA. This CDR3 comprises 11 residues. Trimming cost V 7 bases and J 10 bases, with 14 bases left between them. CDR3 sequence reads: CSAWGRGEQFF. The CDR3 nucleotides are TGCAGCGCCTGGGGACGGGGCGAGCAGTTCTTC.

The J gene is TRBJ2-1, the V gene TRBV7-2; 8 bases are a match to TRBD2. Per germline, CDR1 SGHTA and CDR2 FQGNSA. J lost 5 bases, V lost 5 bases, and 11 bases had no gene match. CDR3 length: 16 residues. CDR3 protein: CASSKPTPGGNNEQFF. CDR3 nucleotide sequence: TGTGCCAGCAGCAAACCAACCCCGGGGGGGAACAATGAGCAGTTCTTC.